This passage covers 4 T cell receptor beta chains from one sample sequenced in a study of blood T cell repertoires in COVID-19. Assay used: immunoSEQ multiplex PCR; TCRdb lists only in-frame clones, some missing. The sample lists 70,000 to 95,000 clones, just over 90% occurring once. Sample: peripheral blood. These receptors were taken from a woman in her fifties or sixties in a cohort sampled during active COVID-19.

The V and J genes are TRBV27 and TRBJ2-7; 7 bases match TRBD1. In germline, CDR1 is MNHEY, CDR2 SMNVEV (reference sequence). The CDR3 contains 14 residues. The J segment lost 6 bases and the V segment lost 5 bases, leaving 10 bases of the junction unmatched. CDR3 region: CASSPRGIVSEQYF. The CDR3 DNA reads TGTGCCAGCAGTCCCAGGGGGATTGTCAGCGAGCAGTACTTC.

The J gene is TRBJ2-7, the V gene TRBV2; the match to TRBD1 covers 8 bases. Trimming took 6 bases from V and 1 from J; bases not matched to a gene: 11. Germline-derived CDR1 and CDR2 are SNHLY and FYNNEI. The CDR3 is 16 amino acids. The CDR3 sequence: CASSLPGGLYSYEQYF. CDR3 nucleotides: TGTGCCAGCAGCTTACCAGGGGGCCTTTATTCCTACGAGCAGTACTTC.

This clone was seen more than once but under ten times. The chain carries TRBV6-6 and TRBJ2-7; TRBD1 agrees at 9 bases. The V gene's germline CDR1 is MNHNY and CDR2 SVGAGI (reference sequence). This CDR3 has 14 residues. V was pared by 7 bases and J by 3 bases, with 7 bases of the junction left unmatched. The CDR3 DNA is TGTGCCAGCACTACCGGGACAGGGTTCTACGAGCAGTACTTC. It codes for CASTTGTGFYEQYF.

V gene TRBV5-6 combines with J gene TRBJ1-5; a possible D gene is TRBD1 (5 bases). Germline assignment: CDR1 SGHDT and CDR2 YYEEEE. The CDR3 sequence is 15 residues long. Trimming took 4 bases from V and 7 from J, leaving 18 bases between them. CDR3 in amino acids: CASSLLGGGNQPQHF. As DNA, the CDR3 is TGTGCCAGCAGCCTACTTGGGGGGGGTAACCAGCCCCAGCATTTT.